This T cell receptor (beta chain) emerged from a study of early T cells in non-severe SARS-CoV-2 infection. The CDR3 totals 13 residues. The germline gives CDR1 MNHEY, CDR2 SVGEGT. V gave up 6 bases and J gave up 6 bases, with 12 bases separating them. Unique molecular identifiers were affixed to single, distinct cDNA molecules. TCRdb fed the 5' RACE reads into MiXCR, producing one record per CDR3 protein. The sample comprises tens of thousands of distinct CDR3 sequences, under 7.5% of which are singletons, and roughly 6% rests with the top ten. Here the sequenced sample was whole blood, taken at baseline. The receptor's source is an adult who was a healthcare worker with PCR-confirmed SARS-CoV-2 infection or an uninfected control (not recorded which). The V gene is TRBV6-2 or TRBV6-3, the J gene TRBJ1-5; D may be TRBD1 (5 bases). This chain's CDR3 is CASRLQASQPQHF. CDR3 nucleotide sequence: TGTGCCAGCAGACTACAGGCAAGTCAGCCCCAGCATTTT.